This T cell receptor beta chain was found in a study of T-cell reconstitution after alpha-beta-depleted transplantation in children. Study conclusions and caveats: Counts and diversity of T cells one year after transplant came mostly from newly produced T cells. In patients about two months after transplant, alpha-beta T cells reportedly arose from several hundred expanded graft clones. The high TCRbeta diversity at day 60 in some patients came from surviving recipient T cells and thymic progenitors.

Details on this clonotype: Antigen: not known.

Unique molecular identifiers were used to barcode this TCRbeta library. TCRdb independently ran MiXCR on the PCR reads; one entry per CDR3 protein. The sample has about 460,000 distinct CDR3 sequences, roughly 11% seen once. Germline V CDR1 and CDR2: SGHVS, FNYEAQ. The CDR3 has 15 amino acids. Trimming took 2 bases from V and 8 from J; bases not matched to a gene: 10. The gene calls are TRBV7-6 and TRBJ1-2; 8 bases line up with TRBD1. The clonotype was recovered from a female patient aged 2 to 10 who had a stem cell transplant for aplastic anemia, so the T cells may come from the graft donor. The sequences come from PBMCs, mostly from graft donor cells, collected 180 days after TCRalphabeta/CD19-depleted stem cell transplant. In DNA form, the CDR3 reads TGTGCCAGCAGCTTAAACGAGGGACAGGCCGACGGCTACACCTTC. Translated: CASSLNEGQADGYTF.